A selection of T cell receptor beta chains follows, all from one sample in a study of blood T cell repertoires in COVID-19. The protocol was immunoSEQ multiplex PCR, while the TCRdb copy is restricted to in-frame clones and leaves out a portion. The sample contains approximately 200,000 clones, around 86% of which appear only once. Sequencing was performed on PBMCs or T cells enriched from blood (not recorded which). All receptors derive from a man younger than 45 in a cohort exposed to, infected with or recovered from COVID-19 (not recorded which). The CDR3 runs from the conserved cysteine through the conserved F or W. A D gene is named only where the DNA matches it firmly. Part of the rows lack a size; the others show once, few, many or a class for expanded clones.

size,V,J,D,DNA,CDR3
.,TRBV4-2,TRBJ1-5,.,TGTGCCAGCAGCCAAGATGGGGGGGGCAATCAGCCCCAGCATTTT,CASSQDGGGNQPQHF
.,TRBV6-6,TRBJ1-6,TRBD1,TGTGCCAGCAGTCCTAAGGGACAGACCCCCCTCCACTTT,CASSPKGQTPLHF
.,TRBV13,TRBJ1-1,.,TGTGCCAGCAGCCTCGACGGCCAGGGCGAAGCTTTCTTT,CASSLDGQGEAFF
.,TRBV3-1/TRBV3-2,TRBJ2-7,TRBD1,TGTGCCAGCAGCCCCGGACAGGGGGGCTCCTACGAGCAGTACTTC,CASSPGQGGSYEQYF
once,TRBV7-9,TRBJ2-6,.,TGTGCCAGCACGAATGCCGCCAGCTCTGGGGCCAACGTCCTGACTTTC,CASTNAASSGANVLTF
.,TRBV27,TRBJ2-6,TRBD1,TGTGCCAGCAGTCTCGACAGGGTACCTGGGGCCAACGTCCTGACTTTC,CASSLDRVPGANVLTF
once,TRBV3-1/TRBV3-2,TRBJ1-1,.,TGTGCCAGCAGCAACGGACAGTTGAACACTGAAGCTTTCTTT,CASSNGQLNTEAFF
.,TRBV21-1,TRBJ2-1,.,TGTGCCAGCAGCACAGAAGGGACTAGCGGGAGGAGAGGCAGGGAGCAGTTCTTC,CASSTEGTSGRRGREQFF
few,TRBV5-1,TRBJ1-2,TRBD1,TGCGCCAGCAGCTCACAGGGGTATGGCTACACCTTC,CASSSQGYGYTF
.,TRBV9,TRBJ2-5,.,TGTGCCAGCAGCGCACCTACAGGGTTGGGCGAGACCCAGTACTTC,CASSAPTGLGETQYF
.,TRBV6-1,TRBJ2-7,TRBD1,TGTGCCAGCAGTGAAGCTGGACAGGGGCCCTACGAGCAGTACTTC,CASSEAGQGPYEQYF
.,TRBV24-1,TRBJ1-2,.,TGTGCCACCAGTGATCACCACAGGGTCGGCGGCTACACCTTC,CATSDHHRVGGYTF
.,TRBV27,TRBJ2-5,TRBD2,TGTGCCAGCAGTCGGTCACTAGCGGGCTTCGGAGAGACCCAGTACTTC,CASSRSLAGFGETQYF
.,TRBV6-1,TRBJ2-5,TRBD2,TGTGCCAGCAGTGAGATAGCGGGAGGGCCAAAGACCCAGTACTTC,CASSEIAGGPKTQYF
.,TRBV2,TRBJ2-5,TRBD1,TGTGCCAGCAGTGAACGGACAGGGAAGTATGAGACCCAGTACTTC,CASSERTGKYETQYF
.,TRBV4-3,TRBJ2-7,.,TGCGCCAGCAGCCAGACTAGTTCCAGCGAGCAGTACTTC,CASSQTSSSEQYF
.,TRBV28,TRBJ1-1,TRBD1,TGTGCCAGCCCCCCCCGTGGAGGCCCGGACAGGGGAGCTTTCTTT,CASPPRGGPDRGAFF